This T cell receptor beta chain was found in a study of T-cell reconstitution after alpha-beta-depleted transplantation in children. Findings of the study overall: Hyperexpanded clones declined; after one year, newly produced T cells mostly supplied diversity.

Construction of the TCRbeta library involved unique molecular identifiers. TCRdb re-derived calls from the PCR reads in MiXCR, one entry per CDR3 protein. The sample records about 980,000 distinct CDR3 sequences, less than 30% being singletons. Germline V lookup: CDR1 KGHDR, CDR2 SFDVKD. V was cut by 3 bases and J by 0 bases, with 6 bases left in between. The CDR3 is 14 amino acids. Concerning this clonotype itself: Antigen: not known. A much larger clone differs from this one at a single base, so this may be a read error.

The source material was PBMCs, mostly from graft donor cells, sampled 360 days after TCRalphabeta/CD19-depleted stem cell transplant. The receptor was isolated from a boy less than two years old who had a stem cell transplant for SCID, so the T cells may come from the graft donor. The chain carries TRBV24-1 and TRBJ2-3; D is possibly TRBD1 or TRBD2 (5 bases each). The CDR3 here is CATSDGDSTDTQYF. The CDR3 DNA reads TGTGCCACCAGTGATGGGGACAGCACAGATACGCAGTATTTT.